This TCR beta chain originates from a study of neurological immune-mediated disorders. Study outcomes and limitations: There was no clinical or MRI feature that was associated with the multiple sclerosis repertoire cluster. In HTLV-1-associated myelopathy, TCR clonal expansion was greatest, whereas multiple sclerosis had the least, falling below healthy controls.

A 10-nucleotide random UMI tagged transcripts in template-switch 5'RACE cDNA synthesis. TCRdb re-derived calls from the 5' RACE reads in MiXCR, one entry per CDR3 protein. This table has under 80,000 distinct CDR3 sequences, around 5.2% appearing once. This clonotype was found many times. Its antigen is undetermined. Germline V lookup: CDR1 DFQATT, CDR2 SNEGSKA (reference sequence). The V end lost 3 bases, the J end lost 4 bases, and 15 bases lay between the germline ends. CDR3 length equals 14 residues. Unsorted libraries were prepared from 2 million PBMCs that had been stored at -80 C. The chain is built from TRBV20-1 and TRBJ2-5; weak D call: TRBD1 (5 bases). The sample consisted of PBMCs. The clonotype was recovered from a woman under 40 with multiple sclerosis. CDR3 residues: CSASWLGALETQYF. The CDR3 DNA follows: TGCAGTGCTAGTTGGTTAGGGGCTTTAGAGACCCAGTACTTC.